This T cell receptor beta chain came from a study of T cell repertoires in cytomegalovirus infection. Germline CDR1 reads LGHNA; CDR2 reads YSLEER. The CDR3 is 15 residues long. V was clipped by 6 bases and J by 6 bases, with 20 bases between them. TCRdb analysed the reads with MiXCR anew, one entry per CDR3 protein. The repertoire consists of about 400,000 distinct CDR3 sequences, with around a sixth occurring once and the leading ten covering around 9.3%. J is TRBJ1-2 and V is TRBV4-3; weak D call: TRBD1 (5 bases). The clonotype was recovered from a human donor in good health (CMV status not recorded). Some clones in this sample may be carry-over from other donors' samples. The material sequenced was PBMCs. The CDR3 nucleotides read TGCGCCAGCAGTTCCGGGACCCTGACGGGGGATGGCTACACCTTC. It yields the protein CASSSGTLTGDGYTF.